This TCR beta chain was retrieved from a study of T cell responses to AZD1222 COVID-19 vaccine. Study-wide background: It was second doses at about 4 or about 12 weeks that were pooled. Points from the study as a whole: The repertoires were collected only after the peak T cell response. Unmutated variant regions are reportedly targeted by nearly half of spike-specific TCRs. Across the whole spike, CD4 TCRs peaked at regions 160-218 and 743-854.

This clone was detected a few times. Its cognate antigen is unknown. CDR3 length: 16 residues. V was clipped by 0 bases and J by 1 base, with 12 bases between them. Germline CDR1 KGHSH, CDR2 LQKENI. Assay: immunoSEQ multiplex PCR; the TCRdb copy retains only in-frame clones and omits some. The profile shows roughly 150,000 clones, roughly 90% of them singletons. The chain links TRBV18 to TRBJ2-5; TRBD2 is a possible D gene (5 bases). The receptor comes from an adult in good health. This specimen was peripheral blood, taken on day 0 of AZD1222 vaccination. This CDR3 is CASSPPGLAGQETQYF. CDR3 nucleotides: TGTGCCAGCTCACCACCAGGGTTGGCGGGCCAAGAGACCCAGTACTTC.